This T cell receptor (beta chain) was observed in a study of blood T cell repertoires in COVID-19. About the study: Donors in the United States, Italy and Spain gave samples during acute or convalescent COVID-19. T cells, B-cell-depleted T cells, or PBMCs supplied cDNA or gDNA.

The CDR3 runs 17 residues. Per the germline V gene, CDR1 is KGHDR and CDR2 is SFDVKD. V shed 5 bases, J shed 3 bases, and the junction held 7 bases outside the gene matches. Per the study methods: Reference gene primers were amplified, and this amplification served to estimate nucleated cell counts. Only in-frame clones appear in the TCRdb table, and some are missing; sequencing was by immunoSEQ multiplex PCR. Clonal size and the V and J genes are those of that table, whereas D and trimming came from the DNA. The table includes about 36,000 clones, around four fifths detected once. The genes are TRBV24-1 and TRBJ1-4, with 11 bases fitting TRBD1. The receptor comes from a human donor in a cohort sampled during active COVID-19. The specimen sequenced was peripheral blood. The CDR3 sequence: CATSGTDRGLANEKLFF. CDR3 DNA sequence: TGTGCCACCAGTGGGACGGACAGGGGGCTGGCTAATGAAAAACTGTTTTTT.